This T cell receptor (beta chain) was recorded in a study of T-cell reconstitution after alpha-beta-depleted transplantation in children. General observations from the study: Several hundred rapidly expanded clones from non-depleted graft cells reportedly supplied alpha-beta T cells about two months post-transplant. Some patients showed high day-60 TCRbeta diversity, which derived from surviving recipient T cells and thymic progenitors. The main origin of T-cell counts and diversity one year after transplant was newly produced T cells.

With respect to this clonotype: Its specificity is not known.

Molecular barcoding with unique molecular identifiers was used for the TCRbeta library. In TCRdb, the PCR reads were re-called with MiXCR into one record per CDR3 protein. The table shows tens of thousands of distinct CDR3 sequences, with around 6.6% occurring only once. Trimming cost V 0 bases and J 2 bases, with 17 bases left between them. The germline gives CDR1 DFQATT, CDR2 SNEGSKA (reference sequence). This CDR3 is built from 16 residues. The source material was peripheral blood, sampled 60 days after TCRalphabeta/CD19-depleted stem cell transplant. V gene TRBV20-1 combines with J gene TRBJ2-7; D possibly corresponds to TRBD1 (5 bases). The source is a child younger than two who had a stem cell transplant for acute myeloid leukemia, so the T cells may come from the graft donor. This CDR3 reads CSARDRNRLRTYEQYF. The CDR3 DNA follows: TGCAGTGCTAGAGATCGTAACAGGCTGAGAACCTACGAGCAGTACTTC.